These 19 T cell receptor beta chains originate from one sample sequenced in a study of shared clonotypes between healthy human individuals. Data came from immunoSEQ multiplex PCR; TCRdb stores just in-frame clones and leaves some out. The sample has around 560,000 clones, approximately 95% seen once; the top ten hold over 0.095%. CD45RO negativity and positive selection for CCR7 defined naive CD8 cells, a population that excluded terminally differentiated effector memory CD45RA+ cells. The material sequenced was naive CD8+ T cells sorted from blood. These TCRs come from a woman in her thirties in good health.

The chain combines TRBV7-9 with TRBJ2-7; possible D gene TRBD1, 6 bases. V lost 5 bases, J lost 7 bases, and 15 bases lay in between. The CDR3 has 13 amino acids. Germline V gives CDR1 SEHNR, CDR2 FQNEAQ (reference sequence). The CDR3 region is CASSNREFEEQYF. CDR3 DNA: TGTGCCAGCAGCAACAGGGAATTCGAAGAGCAGTACTTC. Supplemented by reference TRBV7-9 and TRBJ2-7, the full variable domain reads DTGVSQNPRHKITKRGQNVTFRCDPISEHNRLYWYRQTLGQGPEFLTYFQNEAQLEKSRLLSDRFSAERPKGSFSTLEIQRTEQGDSAMYLCASSNREFEEQYFGPGTRLTVT.

The V call is TRBV7-8, the J call TRBJ2-3; D remains unclear. From germline, CDR1 is SGHVS and CDR2 FQNEAQ. The V end was cut by 0 bases, the J end by 3 bases, with 4 bases between. This CDR3 has 13 amino acids. The CDR3 loop reads CASSLAATDTQYF. The CDR3 DNA reads as TGTGCCAGCAGCTTAGCGGCGACAGATACGCAGTATTTT. Full variable domain (remainder filled in from reference TRBV7-8 and TRBJ2-3): GAGVSQSPRYKVAKRGQDVALRCDPISGHVSLFWYQQALGQGPEFLTYFQNEAQLDKSGLPSDRFFAERPEGSVSTLKIQRTQQEDSAVYLCASSLAATDTQYFGPGTRLTVL.

The chain carries TRBV11-2 and TRBJ2-2, with D possibly TRBD2 on 7 matching bases. In germline, CDR1 is SGHAT, CDR2 FQNNGV. V was pared by 1 base and J by 1 base, with 13 bases between. The CDR3 is made up of 17 amino acids. CDR3 in amino acids: CASSLAPGGRNTGELFF. As DNA, the CDR3 is TGTGCCAGCAGCTTAGCCCCCGGGGGGCGGAACACCGGGGAGCTGTTTTTT.

The chain is built from TRBV27 and TRBJ2-5; no firm D call. V shed 2 bases and J shed 2 bases, with 15 bases lying between them. Germline-derived CDR1 and CDR2 are MNHEY and SMNVEV (reference sequence). The CDR3 covers 16 residues. Here the CDR3 reads CASSLMFRVPQETQYF. CDR3 in DNA: TGTGCCAGCAGTTTAATGTTCCGGGTTCCACAAGAGACCCAGTACTTC.

V gene TRBV7-3 combines with J gene TRBJ2-7; 12 bases are shared with TRBD2. Germline trimming cut 6 bases from V and 7 bases from J; bases unmatched to any gene: 10. Germline V gene lookup returns CDR1 SGHTA and CDR2 FQGTGA. CDR3 size: 15 residues. The CDR3 bases are TGTGCCAGCAGTCCAGGACTAGCGGGACTTGAAGAGCAGTACTTC. Its translation: CASSPGLAGLEEQYF.

The chain combines TRBV28 with TRBJ1-5, with 7 bases fitting TRBD1. With V trimmed by 6 bases and J by 4 bases, 9 bases remained unmatched. CDR1 and CDR2 from the germline V gene are MDHEN and SYDVKM. The CDR3 totals 15 residues. The CDR3 sequence: CASSPGQGGNQPQHF. CDR3 nucleotides: TGTGCCAGCAGCCCTGGGCAGGGGGGAAATCAGCCCCAGCATTTT.

J is TRBJ2-3 and V is TRBV9; 11 nucleotides match TRBD2. Germline lookup yields CDR1 SGDLS and CDR2 YYNGEE. V trimming: 4 bases; J trimming: 7 bases; junction bases outside the gene matches: 8. CDR3 length: 15 residues. The CDR3 sequence: CASSTRLAGTNTQYF. The CDR3, as DNA: TGTGCCAGCAGCACTCGACTAGCGGGAACAAATACGCAGTATTTT.

J is TRBJ1-2 and V is TRBV29-1, with D possibly matching TRBD1 (5 bases). V lost 4 bases to trimming and J lost 5 bases, with 11 bases between them. Germline values: CDR1 SQVTM, CDR2 ANQGSEA. The CDR3 has 12 amino acids. CDR3 in amino acids: CSVGGVEYGYTF. The CDR3 DNA reads TGCAGCGTTGGGGGCGTGGAATATGGCTACACCTTC.

The chain couples TRBV7-9 to TRBJ2-7, with D maybe TRBD1 (5 bases). The CDR3 runs 17 residues. The V end lost 7 bases, the J end lost 0 bases, and 22 bases lay between the germline ends. Germline CDR1 reads SEHNR; CDR2 reads FQNEAQ (reference sequence). This CDR3 reads CASMGWGTTTGSYEQYF. The CDR3 DNA reads TGTGCCAGCATGGGATGGGGAACTACCACAGGCTCCTACGAGCAGTACTTC.

The V gene is TRBV20-1, the J gene TRBJ2-7; D is undetermined. CDR3 length: 11 residues. V lost 4 bases and J lost 7, with 11 bases in between. Per germline, CDR1 DFQATT and CDR2 SNEGSKA (reference sequence). The CDR3 region is CSAIQTGEQYF. The CDR3 DNA is TGCAGTGCTATCCAAACGGGTGAGCAGTACTTC.

The V gene is TRBV7-8, the J gene TRBJ2-2, with D possibly matching TRBD2 (5 bases). The CDR3 is 15 amino acids. Germline CDR1 and CDR2: SGHVS and FQNEAQ. V was shortened by 6 bases and J by 4 bases, with 15 bases between the two germline ends. The CDR3 DNA is TGTGCCAGCAGTCCGTGGCGGGCGGGCACCGGGGAGCTGTTTTTT. It translates to CASSPWRAGTGELFF.

The chain recombines TRBV10-3 with TRBJ2-7; perhaps D is TRBD1 or TRBD2 (6 bases each). V was pared by 8 bases and J by 2 bases, with 13 bases between. Per the germline V gene, CDR1 is ENHRY and CDR2 is SYGVKD. The CDR3 spans 13 residues. CDR3 coding DNA: TGTGCCATCGGATCCGGGGGCCCCTACGAGCAGTACTTC. Its protein is CAIGSGGPYEQYF.

The CDR3 region has the DNA TGTGCCAGCAGCCCCCAGGGAGTTGGGGCGGGCACCGGGGAGCTGTTTTTT. Translated, it gives CASSPQGVGAGTGELFF. The rearrangement links TRBV7-9 to TRBJ2-2, with D perhaps being TRBD1 or TRBD2 (5 bases each). This CDR3 has 17 amino acids. With 5 bases removed from V and 4 bases from J, the gap between germline ends came to 20 bases. Germline CDR1 SEHNR, CDR2 FQNEAQ (reference sequence).

V gene TRBV29-1 combines with J gene TRBJ2-3; the match to TRBD2 covers 9 bases. This CDR3 contains 16 residues. The germline gives CDR1 SQVTM, CDR2 ANQGSEA. V lost 2 bases to trimming and J lost 4 bases; unmatched junction nucleotides: 10. CDR3: CSVEISWREGSDTQYF. In DNA, the CDR3 is TGCAGCGTTGAAATTTCCTGGCGGGAGGGTTCAGATACGCAGTATTTT.

In regard to this clone: This sample also contains other DNA sequences that code for the same CDR3. The chain employs TRBV9 and TRBJ1-4; D not resolved. The V gene lost 0 bases and the J gene lost 0 bases, with 6 bases spanning the gap. Germline V gene lookup returns CDR1 SGDLS and CDR2 YYNGEE. This CDR3 comprises 15 residues. The CDR3 DNA reads TGTGCCAGCAGCGTAGGTGGGGCAACTAATGAAAAACTGTTTTTT. Protein sequence: CASSVGGATNEKLFF. The variable domain in full, completed from reference TRBV9 and TRBJ1-4, reads DSGVTQTPKHLITATGQRVTLRCSPRSGDLSVYWYQQSLDQGLQFLIQYYNGEERAKGNILERFSAQQFPDLHSELNLSSLELGDSALYFCASSVGGATNEKLFFGSGTQLSVL.

This chain joins TRBV27 and TRBJ2-7; D tentatively reads TRBD1 or TRBD2 (5 bases each). Trimming left V 2 bases short and J 2 bases short, with 16 bases between. This CDR3 has 16 residues. Germline V CDR1 and CDR2: MNHEY, SMNVEV (reference sequence). The CDR3 DNA sequence: TGTGCCAGCAGTTTAATAACTCGCCGGGGCCCCTACGAGCAGTACTTC. This translates into CASSLITRRGPYEQYF.

This chain uses TRBV9 with TRBJ1-1; D remains unclear. Trimming removed 0 bases at V and 0 bases at J, with 6 bases between. This CDR3 has 14 residues. The V gene's germline CDR1 is SGDLS and CDR2 YYNGEE. The CDR3 spells CASSVGQLNTEAFF. In nucleotides, the CDR3 is TGTGCCAGCAGCGTAGGCCAGTTGAACACTGAAGCTTTCTTT.

This chain links TRBV4-2 with TRBJ2-5, with D possibly matching TRBD2 (5 bases). TRBJ2-7 explains the end of the DNA better; the J call may be wrong. This CDR3 is built from 14 residues. Germline loops: CDR1 LGHNA, CDR2 YNFKEQ. The CDR3 protein is CASSQLDLGYEQYF. In DNA, the CDR3 is TGTGCCAGCAGCCAGTTGGACTTAGGCTACGAGCAGTACTTC.

This sequence joins TRBV7-9 and TRBJ2-2; 15 positions agree with TRBD2. V was clipped by 4 bases and J by 5 bases; unmatched bases: 5. CDR1 is SEHNR and CDR2 is FQNEAQ in the germline V gene (reference sequence). The CDR3 totals 17 residues. The CDR3 DNA sequence: TGTGCCAGCAGCTCGGGACTAGCGGGAGGTGGTACCGGGGAGCTGTTTTTT. Its translation is CASSSGLAGGGTGELFF.